The entry below describes one T cell receptor beta chain. The antigen is unknown. This entry comes from a study of cytomegalovirus exposure and HLA in healthy donors. Study observations and caveats: The study dropped some indistinguishable V segments, TRBV6-2 and TRBV6-3 among them.

V lost 1 base, J lost 8 bases, and 14 bases stayed unmatched. Germline values: CDR1 MDHEN, CDR2 SYDVKM. The CDR3 is 17 amino acids. Researchers ran the PCR with 60 Vbeta and 13 Jbeta primers. TCRdb's table, derived via immunoSEQ multiplex PCR, lists solely in-frame clones and lacks some. The table lists some 65,000 clones, around 68% of them singletons. The chain recombines TRBV28 with TRBJ1-2; TRBD1 matches at 9 bases. This TCR was sampled from a woman aged 25-40 years in good health and CMV-seronegative. Sequenced: PBMCs. The DNA of the CDR3 is TGTGCCAGCAGTTTATTAAGCGGGACAGGGATATCGGGAGGCTACACCTTC. Translating it yields CASSLLSGTGISGGYTF.